Included here is one T cell receptor (beta chain) sequence, with context. Its antigen is unknown. The entry originates in a study of shared clonotypes between healthy human individuals. Study at large: Each donor's CD8 memory used one plate, CD8 naive two, each CD4 subset three. Overall study findings and caveats: Among donors, the sharing of clonotypes was expected to be influenced by sequencing depth.

This CDR3 region has 14 residues. V gave up 6 bases and J gave up 4 bases, with 14 bases separating them. CDR1 and CDR2 from the germline V gene are MNHEY and SVGAGI. The run depth of the assay was deep. Clones were sequenced by immunoSEQ multiplex PCR, and TCRdb holds only the in-frame ones, with some missing. The table lists around 2,100,000 clones, about 95% of them singletons. As defined, naive CD8 cells were CD45RO-negative and positively selected for CCR7, with terminally differentiated effector memory CD45RA+ cells excluded. The donor cohort consisted entirely of Caucasian adults residing in Nashville, Tennessee.

The receptor was isolated from a man between 18 and 29 years old in good health. The sample was naive CD8+ T cells sorted from blood. V gene TRBV6-5 combines with J gene TRBJ2-3, with D perhaps TRBD2 (5 bases). The CDR3 protein is CASSSLLDPDTQYF. In nucleotides, the CDR3 is TGTGCCAGCAGCTCCTTACTAGATCCAGATACGCAGTATTTT.